The T cell receptor (beta chain) under discussion was sequenced for a study of cytomegalovirus exposure and HLA in healthy donors. The PCR employed 60 Vbeta primers together with 13 Jbeta primers. Clones were sequenced by immunoSEQ multiplex PCR, and TCRdb holds only the in-frame ones, with some missing. The top ten hold roughly 0.5% of the sample, which has some 160,000 clones, roughly 82% seen once. The sample taken for sequencing was PBMCs. The source is a woman between 50 and 59 years old in good health and CMV-seronegative.

CDR3 DNA: TGTGCCAGCAGCTTAGATCAGGGGGCCAGCACTGAAGCTTTCTTT. It is translated as CASSLDQGASTEAFF. The chain combines TRBV7-2 with TRBJ1-1, with 8 bases matching TRBD1. The CDR3 is made up of 15 amino acids. Trimming took 1 base from V and 4 from J; bases not matched to a gene: 5. Germline CDR1 and CDR2: SGHTA and FQGNSA.